Listed here are 7 T cell receptor beta chains from one sample, sequenced in a study of shared clonotypes between healthy human individuals. Terminally differentiated effector memory CD45RA+ cells were excluded by CCR7 positive selection of CD45RO-negative cells. Measured with immunoSEQ multiplex PCR; TCRdb has only the in-frame clones, and not every one. The profile shows approximately 810,000 clones, 80% to 95% of them singletons. Sequenced sample: naive CD8+ T cells sorted from blood. The receptor set was obtained from a man aged 25-45 years in good health.

The gene calls are TRBV20-1 and TRBJ2-1; possible D gene TRBD1, 5 bases. Germline V CDR1 and CDR2: DFQATT, SNEGSKA (reference sequence). CDR3 length: 11 residues. Trimming removed 1 base from V and 9 bases from J, with 7 bases in between. The CDR3 sequence: CSARGGIEQFF. Here the CDR3 DNA reads TGCAGTGCTAGAGGGGGCATTGAGCAGTTCTTC.

The chain carries TRBV9 and TRBJ2-2, with TRBD2 matching 9 bases. The J segment lost 0 bases and the V segment lost 3 bases, leaving 6 bases of the junction unmatched. The germline V gene encodes CDR1 SGDLS and CDR2 YYNGEE. The CDR3 is 17 residues long. For the CDR3, the DNA is TGTGCCAGCAGCGCCGGTCGGACTAGCGCGAACACCGGGGAGCTGTTTTTT. Translating gives CASSAGRTSANTGELFF.

The chain combines TRBV4-3 with TRBJ1-2, with 8 bases that match TRBD1. The CDR3 contains 14 residues. Germline V gives CDR1 LGHNA, CDR2 YSLEER. Germline trimming cut 1 base from V and 8 bases from J; bases unmatched to any gene: 6. CDR3 in amino acids: CASSQGTGSWGYTF. For the CDR3, the DNA is TGCGCCAGCAGCCAAGGGACAGGGAGTTGGGGCTACACCTTC.

The genes are TRBV21-1 and TRBJ2-1; the table calls TRBD2, which could not be checked here. TRBV21-1 is a listed pseudogene. The CDR3 sequence is 13 residues long. The DNA for the CDR3 is TGTGCCAGCAGCCTCGGGAAAAACAATGAGCAGTTCTTC. Its translation is CASSLGKNNEQFF.

The chain couples TRBV7-9 to TRBJ1-2, with D perhaps matching TRBD1 (6 bases). CDR1 and CDR2 from the germline V gene are SEHNR and FQNEAQ (reference sequence). V was trimmed by 5 bases and J by 4 bases, leaving 14 bases between them. This CDR3 contains 14 residues. CDR3 protein: CASSPRTEAYGYTF. The DNA of the CDR3 is TGTGCCAGCAGCCCCCGGACAGAAGCCTATGGCTACACCTTC.

The V call is TRBV7-2, the J call TRBJ2-3; D is unclear. V gave up 5 bases and J gave up 1 base, with 13 bases separating them. Germline CDR1 and CDR2: SGHTA and FQGNSA. The CDR3 is made up of 15 amino acids. For the CDR3, the DNA is TGTGCCAGCAGCCCCCTGGGCATAGGCACAGATACGCAGTATTTT. It codes for CASSPLGIGTDTQYF.

This chain links TRBV6-1 with TRBJ2-7; no clear D. Germline CDR1 MNHNS, CDR2 SASEGT. Trimming removed 4 bases from V and 2 bases from J, with 9 bases in between. CDR3 length: 13 residues. In DNA, the CDR3 is TGTGCCAGCAGTGCGTACATGACCTACGAGCAGTACTTC. Translating gives CASSAYMTYEQYF.